This entry concerns a single TCR beta chain. The antigen is undetermined. The sample originates from a study of cytomegalovirus exposure and HLA in healthy donors. Overall study results and limits: Confirmation in vitro established that a few CMV-associated chains were specific for CMV antigens.

Assay used: immunoSEQ multiplex PCR; TCRdb lists only in-frame clones, some missing. The sample lists around 180,000 clones, approximately 80% occurring once. Sequenced sample: PBMCs. This clonotype was obtained from a man younger than 30 in good health and CMV-seropositive.

CDR3 DNA sequence: TGTGCCAGCAGTGCGACGCGGGGCGCCTACGAGCAGTACTTC. Translated: CASSATRGAYEQYF. The rearrangement uses TRBV27 and TRBJ2-7, with D perhaps matching TRBD2 (6 bases). The V gene's germline CDR1 is MNHEY and CDR2 SMNVEV (reference sequence). Between the trimmed V and J ends, which lost 5 bases and 2 bases, there was a span of 13 bases. The CDR3 loop spans 14 amino acids.